This is a list of T cell receptor beta chains from one sample in a study of cytomegalovirus exposure and HLA in healthy donors. The data were produced by immunoSEQ multiplex PCR, yet TCRdb's version contains in-frame clones alone and is incomplete. The top ten hold about 1.5% of the sample, which has around 200,000 clones, 60% to 80% seen once. Sequenced sample: PBMCs. These receptors were collected from a woman aged 18 to 35 in good health and CMV-seronegative. Both conserved end residues are part of each CDR3. D genes are given only for firm matches. Only some rows state a clone size, as once, few, many or a class for expanded clones.

v_gene	j_gene	d_gene	abundance	CDR3aa	CDR3nt
TRBV4-2	TRBJ2-7	NA	NA	CASSQERRGQGEQYF	TGTGCCAGCAGCCAAGAGAGGAGGGGGCAGGGCGAGCAGTACTTC
TRBV18	TRBJ1-1	NA	few	CASSPPGTVNTEAFF	TGTGCCAGCTCACCACCGGGCACCGTGAACACTGAAGCTTTCTTT
TRBV19	TRBJ1-1	TRBD1	NA	CASSWDSANTEAFF	TGTGCCAGTAGTTGGGACAGTGCGAACACTGAAGCTTTCTTT
TRBV7-3	TRBJ1-2	TRBD1	NA	CASSLQRAGGAGGGGYTF	TGTGCCAGCAGCCTCCAGAGGGCAGGGGGAGCCGGTGGCGGTGGCTACACCTTC
TRBV27	TRBJ1-1	NA	NA	CASSLAANLMNTEAFF	TGTGCCAGCAGTTTAGCGGCGAATCTAATGAACACTGAAGCTTTCTTT
TRBV4-3	TRBJ1-5	NA	few	CASSQDSSNQPQHF	TGCGCCAGCAGCCAAGACAGTAGCAATCAGCCCCAGCATTTT
TRBV5-4	TRBJ2-3	NA	few	CASSSEERLTDTQYF	TGTGCCAGCAGCTCAGAAGAACGACTCACAGATACGCAGTATTTT
TRBV14	TRBJ1-4	TRBD1	NA	CASSQTQGAFEKLFF	TGTGCCAGCAGCCAGACACAGGGGGCATTTGAAAAACTGTTTTTT
TRBV6-6	TRBJ2-7	NA	NA	CASTPMGSYEQYF	TGTGCCAGCACTCCTATGGGGAGTTACGAGCAGTACTTC
TRBV6-5	TRBJ2-2	TRBD1	NA	CASSYSTGGGTGELFF	TGTGCCAGCAGTTACTCGACAGGGGGGGGCACCGGGGAGCTGTTTTTT
TRBV30	TRBJ2-1	TRBD2	NA	CAWEITSGGYNEQFF	TGTGCCTGGGAGATTACTAGCGGGGGCTACAATGAGCAGTTCTTC
TRBV27	TRBJ2-7	NA	NA	CASSLTSTISYEQYF	TGTGCCAGCAGCCTCACTAGTACAATATCCTACGAGCAGTACTTC